This TCR beta chain was captured in a study of cytomegalovirus exposure and HLA in healthy donors. The CDR3 has 14 amino acids. V was cut by 4 bases and J by 7 bases, with 14 bases left in between. CDR1 ENHRY and CDR2 SYGVKD come from the germline V gene. Donors came from a validation cohort of fewer than 150 subjects, distinct from the first 666-subject cohort. This clone is a singleton in its sample. The table came from immunoSEQ multiplex PCR; TCRdb's copy has only in-frame clones and leaves some out. The table shows 150,000 to 200,000 clones, with around nine tenths occurring only once. The sequencing sample was made of PBMCs. The chain combines TRBV10-3 with TRBJ2-1; possibly TRBD2 for D (6 bases). The receptor's source is a woman aged 25 to 39 in good health and CMV-seronegative. The CDR3 DNA reads TGTGCCATCAGTGGTGTGGCCGCGGGGAATGAGCAGTTCTTC. It specifies CAISGVAAGNEQFF.